This T cell receptor beta chain comes out of a study of shared clonotypes between healthy human individuals (dated by TCRdb to 2019 to 2021). Study-wide context: The cohort included three men and a couple of women between 18 and 49 years of age. For each donor, CD4 naive and CD4 memory were each given three plates, CD8 naive was given two plates, and CD8 memory was given one plate. Per donor, leukapheresis produced somewhere between about 0.85 and 10 billion PBMCs. Different laboratories and diverse techniques were used to prepare libraries and sequence TCR repertoires, to increase sequencing depth and limit assay-specific biases. To estimate repertoire size and how much clonotypes are shared between individuals, the study performed deep sequencing of blood TCR repertoires from five healthy adults. The study at large found these results: Sampling was restricted to blood, and TCR repertoires in tissues likely differ from the TCR repertoires found in blood. The genetic and exposure-history diversity represented was limited by the small number of donors. Rarefaction of sorted-subset datasets indicated incomplete sequencing despite the large sequencing depth. Across four donors, around 5.4% of naive CD4, roughly 3.4% of naive CD8, roughly 2.2% of memory CD4, and about 0.4% of memory CD8 clonotypes were shared. Pairwise subsampling indicated that sequencing depth was expected to affect the degree of clonotype sharing among donors. Higher generation probabilities were observed for clonotypes shared by all four sorted-subset donors than for non-shared clonotypes. Estimated clonotype richness was generally larger for naive than for memory subsets.

CD8 naive samples were obtained by positive selection for CCR7 among CD45RO-negative cells, yielding a CD45RA+CCR7+ population from which TemRA cells were excluded. The donors were healthy, HIV-negative adults with no recently reported acute infections or vaccinations. Every donor was a Caucasian adult residing in Nashville, Tennessee, USA. Blood was collected by leukapheresis, and PBMCs were isolated by Ficoll-Histopaque density gradient centrifugation and then cryopreserved in liquid nitrogen vapor phase. Analytical flow cytometry was used to check the purity and quantity of every magnetically sorted T cell population. Genomic DNA was isolated from every sorted fraction and measured by UV absorbance on a Nanodrop 2000c. Remarks on this clone: What antigen it recognizes has not been identified. Base qualities were left out, and no much larger clone turns up one base away.

Using the deep immunoSEQ assay, TCR CDR3 regions were amplified from genomic DNA by multiplex PCR. Extracted genomic DNA from each cell subset was distributed evenly across all wells of several immunoSEQ 96-well plates, and each plate was treated as a replicate. For sorted subsets, approximately 210 ng of genomic DNA, equivalent to roughly 33,000 T cell genomes, went into each replicate PCR. Purified libraries were quantified with a Qubit 3.0 fluorometer, sized on a Bioanalyzer 2100, and re-quantified with the KAPA Library Quantification kit. Every immunoSEQ 96-well plate was sequenced on a dedicated single-read 150-cycle Illumina NextSeq 550 flow cell. The paper's data handling went like this. Because the immunoSEQ output included only junctional sequences and no quality scores, the filtering could not be the same as the filtering used for full-length reads. To assign V/J genes and CDR3, sequences were annotated against IMGT germline references using PyIR, a Python wrapper for IgBLAST v1.9. Any read was removed if the V/J assignment was weak (E-value above 1e-6), the CDR3 was missing, or the read contained stop codons, out-of-frame junctions, or ambiguous translated residues. V3J clonotypes were defined as sequences sharing the same inferred V gene, J gene, and CDR3 amino acid sequence. The percentage overlap between two repertoires was calculated by dividing the number of shared unique clonotypes by the size of the smaller repertoire. RTK rarefaction, the Chao1 estimator, and Recon v2.1 estimates of unobserved clonotypes were used to assess repertoire richness. Generation probabilities for all TCRbeta clonotypes obtained by the gDNA method from a handful of donors were computed using OLGA. Held by TCRdb, this immuneACCESS table contains in-frame sequences only and omits some clones. Under half of the omission traces to an unresolved V gene where checked; the cause of the rest is unknown. V, J and clone size are those of that table, while D and trimming were read from the DNA. The sample data list a few million clones, and around 93% of these were observed just once. Of the sample, about 1.7% is held by the ten largest clones.

Sequencing was performed on naive CD8+ T cells from PBMCs. The sample's cell subset or site label, decoded: CD45RA+CCR7+. The source of this sequence is a man aged 18 to 29 in good health. Some clones in this sample may be carry-over from other donors' samples.

Read as DNA, the sequence is TGCAGCGTTGAAGGGACACTAACCGGGACTAGAGGAATCGATACGCAGTATTTT. Its product reads: CSVEGTLTGTRGIDTQYF. The chain uses TRBV29-1 and TRBJ2-3; 8 bases in between match TRBD2. CDR1 SQVTM and CDR2 ANQGSEA were looked up in the germline V gene. Relative to germline, V is missing 1 base and J is missing 6 bases, with 18 bases of the junction outside any gene match. The CDR3 goes from the cysteine to the phenylalanine over 18 residues. Only CDR3 DNA is held: 54 bases, read in frame from base 1.